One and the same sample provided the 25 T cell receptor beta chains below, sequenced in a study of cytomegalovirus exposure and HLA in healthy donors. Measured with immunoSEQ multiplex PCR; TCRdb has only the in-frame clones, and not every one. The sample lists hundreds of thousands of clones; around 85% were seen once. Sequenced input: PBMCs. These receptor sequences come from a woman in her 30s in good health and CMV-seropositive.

For the CDR3, the DNA is TGTGCCTGGGGGCTGTACCAAGAGACCCAGTACTTC. Translated, it gives CAWGLYQETQYF. This chain joins TRBV30 and TRBJ2-5, with unresolved D. V lost 5 bases and J lost 0, with 7 bases in between. CDR1 and CDR2 (germline): GTSNPN, SVGIG (reference sequence). The CDR3 sequence is 12 residues long.

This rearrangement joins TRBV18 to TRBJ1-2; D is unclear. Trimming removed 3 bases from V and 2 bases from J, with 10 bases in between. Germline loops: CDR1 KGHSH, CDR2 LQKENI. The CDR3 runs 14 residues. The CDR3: CASSPSAENYGYTF. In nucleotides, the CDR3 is TGTGCCAGCTCACCTTCGGCGGAGAACTATGGCTACACCTTC. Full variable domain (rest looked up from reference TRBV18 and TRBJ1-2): NAGVMQNPRHLVRRRGQEARLRCSPMKGHSHVYWYRQLPEEGLKFMVYLQKENIIDESGMPKERFSAEFPKEGPSILRIQQVVRGDSAAYFCASSPSAENYGYTFGSGTRLTVV.

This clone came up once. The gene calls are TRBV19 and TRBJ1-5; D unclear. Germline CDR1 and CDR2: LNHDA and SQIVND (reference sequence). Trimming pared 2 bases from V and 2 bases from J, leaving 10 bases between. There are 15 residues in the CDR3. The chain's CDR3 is CASSISEAGNQPQHF. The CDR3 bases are TGTGCCAGTAGTATATCAGAGGCCGGCAATCAGCCCCAGCATTTT.

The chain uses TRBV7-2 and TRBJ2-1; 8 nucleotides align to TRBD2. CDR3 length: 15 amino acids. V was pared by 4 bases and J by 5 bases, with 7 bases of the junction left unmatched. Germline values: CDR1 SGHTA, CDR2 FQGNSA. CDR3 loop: CASSSLREGNNEQFF. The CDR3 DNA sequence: TGTGCCAGCAGCTCCTTACGGGAGGGGAACAATGAGCAGTTCTTC. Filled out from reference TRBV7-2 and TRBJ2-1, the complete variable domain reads GAGVSQSPSNKVTEKGKDVELRCDPISGHTALYWYRQSLGQGLEFLIYFQGNSAPDKSGLPSDRFSAERTGGSVSTLTIQRTQQEDSAVYLCASSSLREGNNEQFFGPGTRLTVL.

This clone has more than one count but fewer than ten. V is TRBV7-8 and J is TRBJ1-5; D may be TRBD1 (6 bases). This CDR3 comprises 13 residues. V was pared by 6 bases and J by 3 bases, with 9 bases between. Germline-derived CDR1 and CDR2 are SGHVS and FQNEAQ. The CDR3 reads CASSGQYNQPQHF. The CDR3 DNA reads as TGTGCCAGCAGTGGACAGTACAATCAGCCCCAGCATTTT.

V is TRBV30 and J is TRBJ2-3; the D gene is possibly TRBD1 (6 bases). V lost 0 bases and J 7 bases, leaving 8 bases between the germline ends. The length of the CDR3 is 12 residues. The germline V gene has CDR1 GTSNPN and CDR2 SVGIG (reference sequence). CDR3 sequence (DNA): TGTGCCTGGAGTGTGGGACAATATACGCAGTATTTT. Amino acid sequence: CAWSVGQYTQYF.

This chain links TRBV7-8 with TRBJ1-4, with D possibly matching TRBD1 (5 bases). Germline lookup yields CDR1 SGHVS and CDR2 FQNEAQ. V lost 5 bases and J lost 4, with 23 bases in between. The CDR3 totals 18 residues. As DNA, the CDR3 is TGTGCCAGCAGCCCATATGGGGCTGTCGGGAGCTTTAATGAAAAACTGTTTTTT. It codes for CASSPYGAVGSFNEKLFF.

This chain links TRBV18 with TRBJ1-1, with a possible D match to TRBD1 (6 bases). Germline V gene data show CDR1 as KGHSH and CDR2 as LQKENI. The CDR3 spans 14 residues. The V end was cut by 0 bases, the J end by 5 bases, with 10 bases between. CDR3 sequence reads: CASSPPSRGTEAFF. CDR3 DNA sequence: TGTGCCAGCTCACCACCTAGTAGGGGGACTGAAGCTTTCTTT.

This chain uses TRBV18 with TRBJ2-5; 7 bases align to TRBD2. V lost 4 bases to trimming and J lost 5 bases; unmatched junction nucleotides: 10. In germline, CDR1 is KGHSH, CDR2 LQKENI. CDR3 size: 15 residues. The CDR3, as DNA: TGTGCCAGCTCACGTCGGACGGGGGAGGGCGAGACCCAGTACTTC. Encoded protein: CASSRRTGEGETQYF.

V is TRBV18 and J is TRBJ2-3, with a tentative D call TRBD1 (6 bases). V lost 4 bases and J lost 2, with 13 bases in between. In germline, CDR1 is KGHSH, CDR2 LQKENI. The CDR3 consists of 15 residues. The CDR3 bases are TGTGCCAGCTCACGATTACAGGGAAACACAGATACGCAGTATTTT. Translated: CASSRLQGNTDTQYF.

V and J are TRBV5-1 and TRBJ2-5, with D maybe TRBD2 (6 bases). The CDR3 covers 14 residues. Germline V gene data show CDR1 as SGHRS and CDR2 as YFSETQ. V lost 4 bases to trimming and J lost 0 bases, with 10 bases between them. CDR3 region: CASSPGGNQETQYF. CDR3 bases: TGCGCCAGCAGCCCTGGAGGGAACCAAGAGACCCAGTACTTC. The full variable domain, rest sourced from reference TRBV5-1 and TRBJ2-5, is KAGVTQTPRYLIKTRGQQVTLSCSPISGHRSVSWYQQTPGQGLQFLFEYFSETQRNKGNFPGRFSGRQFSNSRSEMNVSTLELGDSALYLCASSPGGNQETQYFGPGTRLLVL.

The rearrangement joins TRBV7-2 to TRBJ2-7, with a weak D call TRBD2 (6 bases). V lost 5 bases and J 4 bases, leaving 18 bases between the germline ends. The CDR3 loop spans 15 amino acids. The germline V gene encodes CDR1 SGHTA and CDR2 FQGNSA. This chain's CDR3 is CASSPFISGRYEQYF. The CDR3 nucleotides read TGTGCCAGCAGCCCGTTCATTAGCGGTCGTTACGAGCAGTACTTC.

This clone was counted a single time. The CDR3: CASSLVLQGGNTIYF. The DNA of the CDR3 is TGTGCCAGCAGCTTAGTTTTACAGGGAGGAAACACCATATATTTT. This chain uses TRBV7-9 with TRBJ1-3, with D maybe TRBD1 (6 bases). V lost 1 base to trimming and J lost 4 bases, with 11 bases between them. Germline CDR1 SEHNR, CDR2 FQNEAQ (reference sequence). CDR3 length equals 15 residues.

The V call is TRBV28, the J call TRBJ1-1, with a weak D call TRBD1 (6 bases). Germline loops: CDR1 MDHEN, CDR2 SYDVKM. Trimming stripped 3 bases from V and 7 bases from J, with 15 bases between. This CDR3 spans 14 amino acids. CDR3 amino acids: CASSLPQAQGEAFF. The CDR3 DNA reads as TGTGCCAGCAGTTTGCCACAAGCACAGGGTGAAGCTTTCTTT. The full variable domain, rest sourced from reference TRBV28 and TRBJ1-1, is DVKVTQSSRYLVKRTGEKVFLECVQDMDHENMFWYRQDPGLGLRLIYFSYDVKMKEKGDIPEGYSVSREKKERFSLILESASTNQTSMYLCASSLPQAQGEAFFGQGTRLTVV.

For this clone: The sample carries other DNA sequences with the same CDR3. The CDR3 is CASSLGTGGYEQYF. CDR3 DNA sequence: TGCGCCAGCAGCTTGGGTACAGGGGGCTACGAGCAGTACTTC. The gene calls are TRBV5-1 and TRBJ2-7, with 8 bases lining up with TRBD1. This CDR3 has 14 amino acids. Germline values: CDR1 SGHRS, CDR2 YFSETQ. V shed 0 bases, J shed 3 bases, and the junction held 2 bases outside the gene matches.

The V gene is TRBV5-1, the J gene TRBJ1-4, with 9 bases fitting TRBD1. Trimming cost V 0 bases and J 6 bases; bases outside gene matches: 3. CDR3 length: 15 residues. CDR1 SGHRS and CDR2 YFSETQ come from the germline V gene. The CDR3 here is CASSLATGGDEKLFF. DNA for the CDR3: TGCGCCAGCAGCTTGGCAACAGGGGGCGATGAAAAACTGTTTTTT.

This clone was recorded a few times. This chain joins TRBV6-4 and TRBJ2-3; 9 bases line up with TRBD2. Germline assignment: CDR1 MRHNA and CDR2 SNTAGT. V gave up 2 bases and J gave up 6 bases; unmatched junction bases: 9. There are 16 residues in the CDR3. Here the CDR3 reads CASSDVAGGPSDTQYF. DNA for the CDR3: TGTGCCAGCAGTGACGTGGCGGGAGGGCCCTCGGATACGCAGTATTTT.

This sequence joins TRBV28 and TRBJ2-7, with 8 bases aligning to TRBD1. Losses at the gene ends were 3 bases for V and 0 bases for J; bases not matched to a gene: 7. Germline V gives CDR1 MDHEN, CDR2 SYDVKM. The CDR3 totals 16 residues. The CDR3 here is CASSFLDRANSYEQYF. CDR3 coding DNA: TGTGCCAGCAGTTTCCTGGACAGGGCTAACTCCTACGAGCAGTACTTC.

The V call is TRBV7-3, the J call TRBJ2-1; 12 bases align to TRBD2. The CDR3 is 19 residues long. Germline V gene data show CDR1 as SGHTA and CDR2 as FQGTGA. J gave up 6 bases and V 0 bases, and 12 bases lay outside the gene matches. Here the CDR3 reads CASSLTPTSGRRSSNEQFF. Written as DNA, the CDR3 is TGTGCCAGCAGCTTAACCCCGACTAGCGGGAGAAGATCGAGCAATGAGCAGTTCTTC.

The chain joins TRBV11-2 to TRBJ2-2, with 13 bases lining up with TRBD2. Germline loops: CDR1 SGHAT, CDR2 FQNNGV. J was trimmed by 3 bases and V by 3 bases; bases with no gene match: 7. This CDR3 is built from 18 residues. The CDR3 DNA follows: TGTGCCAGCAGCTTGGGGACTAGCGGGACATTGGACACCGGGGAGCTGTTTTTT. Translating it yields CASSLGTSGTLDTGELFF. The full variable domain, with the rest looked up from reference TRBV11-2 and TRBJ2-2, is EAGVAQSPRYKIIEKRQSVAFWCNPISGHATLYWYQQILGQGPKLLIQFQNNGVVDDSQLPKDRFSAERLKGVDSTLKIQPAKLEDSAVYLCASSLGTSGTLDTGELFFGEGSRLTVL.

DNA of the CDR3: TGTGCCAGCAGTGATGTAGTCTGGACTAGCGGGAACCAAGAGACCCAGTACTTC. It translates to CASSDVVWTSGNQETQYF. The chain links TRBV2 to TRBJ2-5; 12 nucleotides agree with TRBD2. The germline CDR1 and CDR2 sequences are SNHLY and FYNNEI. Trimming at V came to 3 bases and at J to 0 bases, leaving 8 bases not matched to a gene. This CDR3 spans 18 amino acids. The full variable domain, its missing parts supplied by reference TRBV2 and TRBJ2-5, is EPEVTQTPSHQVTQMGQEVILRCVPISNHLYFYWYRQILGQKVEFLVSFYNNEISEKSEIFDDQFSVERPDGSNFTLKIRSTKLEDSAMYFCASSDVVWTSGNQETQYFGPGTRLLVL.

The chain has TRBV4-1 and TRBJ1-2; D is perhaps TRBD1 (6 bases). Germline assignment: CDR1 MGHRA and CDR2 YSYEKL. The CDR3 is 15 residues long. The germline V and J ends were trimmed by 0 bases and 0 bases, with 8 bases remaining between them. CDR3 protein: CASSQEDSSNYGYTF. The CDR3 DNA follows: TGCGCCAGCAGCCAAGAGGACAGCTCTAACTATGGCTACACCTTC.

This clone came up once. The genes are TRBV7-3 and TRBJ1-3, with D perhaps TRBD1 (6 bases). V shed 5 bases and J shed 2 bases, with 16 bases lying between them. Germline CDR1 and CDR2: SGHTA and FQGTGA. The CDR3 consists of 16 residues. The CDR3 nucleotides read TGTGCCAGCAGCCAGCAGGGGCAAGGAGCTGGAAACACCATATATTTT. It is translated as CASSQQGQGAGNTIYF.

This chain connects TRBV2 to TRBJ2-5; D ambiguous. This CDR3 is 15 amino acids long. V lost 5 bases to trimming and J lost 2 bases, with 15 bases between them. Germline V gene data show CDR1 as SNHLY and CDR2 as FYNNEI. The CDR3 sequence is CASSQRSGIQETQYF. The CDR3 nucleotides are TGTGCCAGCAGTCAGAGATCAGGTATACAAGAGACCCAGTACTTC.

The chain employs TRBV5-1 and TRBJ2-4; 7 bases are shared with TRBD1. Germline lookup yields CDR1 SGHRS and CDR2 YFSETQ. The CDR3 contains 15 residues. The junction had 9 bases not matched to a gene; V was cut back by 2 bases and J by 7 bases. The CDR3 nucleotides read TGCGCCAGCAGCTTCGGAGAGGGGGCAATGAACATTCAGTACTTC. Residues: CASSFGEGAMNIQYF. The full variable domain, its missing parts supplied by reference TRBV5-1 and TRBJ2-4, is KAGVTQTPRYLIKTRGQQVTLSCSPISGHRSVSWYQQTPGQGLQFLFEYFSETQRNKGNFPGRFSGRQFSNSRSEMNVSTLELGDSALYLCASSFGEGAMNIQYFGAGTRLSVL.